This passage covers 20 T cell receptor beta chains from one sample sequenced in a study of T cells in localized non-small cell lung cancer. The repertoire was sequenced with immunoSEQ multiplex PCR; TCRdb's copy has only in-frame clones and lacks some. The sample has some 25,000 clones; more than 75% are singletons. The sequenced sample was PBMCs, obtained before any cancer treatment. The receptor set was obtained from a man aged 35 to 70 with stage II lung adenocarcinoma.

The genes are TRBV30 and TRBJ2-1, with TRBD2 identical over 10 bases. Germline assignment: CDR1 GTSNPN and CDR2 SVGIG (reference sequence). J gave up 9 bases and V 4 bases, and 6 bases lay outside the gene matches. The CDR3 length is 13 residues. The CDR3 bases are TGTGCCTGGATGCTAGCGGGAGTTGGTGAGCAGTTCTTC. This translates into CAWMLAGVGEQFF.

This clone was observed a single time. This rearrangement joins TRBV28 to TRBJ2-5; D is perhaps TRBD2 (6 bases). This CDR3 is 14 amino acids long. V was trimmed by 5 bases and J by 3 bases, leaving 13 bases between them. Germline lookup yields CDR1 MDHEN and CDR2 SYDVKM. CDR3 coding DNA: TGTGCCAGCAGTCCCGCGGGACCCGAAGAGACCCAGTACTTC. It translates to CASSPAGPEETQYF.

J is TRBJ2-3 and V is TRBV6-4; 8 bases are a match to TRBD2. The CDR3 spans 14 residues. The V gene end was trimmed by 6 bases and the J gene end by 3 bases; junction bases not matched to a gene: 5. Germline V gene lookup returns CDR1 MRHNA and CDR2 SNTAGT. As DNA, the CDR3 is TGTGCCAGCAGCACGGGACTAGGAACAGATACGCAGTATTTT. This encodes CASSTGLGTDTQYF.

The chain links TRBV7-3 to TRBJ2-2; possibly TRBD2 for D (5 bases). This CDR3 has 17 residues. Germline CDR1 and CDR2: SGHTA and FQGTGA. The germline V and J ends were trimmed by 1 base and 7 bases, with 19 bases remaining between them. Here the CDR3 reads CASSLRGAGASGGELFF. DNA for the CDR3: TGTGCCAGCAGCTTAAGGGGTGCGGGTGCGTCTGGCGGGGAGCTGTTTTTT.

This clone was recorded a few times. The chain joins TRBV6-6 to TRBJ2-5, with D maybe TRBD1 (6 bases). CDR3 length equals 16 residues. V was shortened by 2 bases and J by 4 bases, with 17 bases between the two germline ends. The germline V gene has CDR1 MNHNY and CDR2 SVGAGI (reference sequence). The CDR3 reads CASSYPGQGSIETQYF. The CDR3 coding sequence is TGTGCCAGCAGTTACCCGGGACAAGGTTCGATAGAGACCCAGTACTTC.

The chain recombines TRBV11-3 with TRBJ2-3; D is ambiguous. Germline values: CDR1 SGHNT, CDR2 YENEEA. Trimming cost V 6 bases and J 0 bases, with 4 bases left between them. The CDR3 consists of 12 residues. In DNA, the CDR3 is TGTGCCAGCAGGCAAAGCACAGATACGCAGTATTTT. It yields the protein CASRQSTDTQYF.

This clone has more than one count but fewer than ten. The V gene is TRBV29-1, the J gene TRBJ1-2; TRBD1 is a possible D gene (6 bases). V lost 3 bases and J lost 7, with 9 bases in between. Per germline, CDR1 SQVTM and CDR2 ANQGSEA. This CDR3 contains 11 residues. DNA for the CDR3: TGCAGCGTTGATTTGGGGGCTGGCTACACCTTC. Protein: CSVDLGAGYTF. Variable domain in full (rest from reference TRBV29-1 and TRBJ1-2): SAVISQKPSRDICQRGTSLTIQCQVDSQVTMMFWYRQQPGQSLTLIATANQGSEATYESGFVIDKFPISRPNLTFSTLTVSNMSPEDSSIYLCSVDLGAGYTFGSGTRLTVV.

The chain recombines TRBV30 with TRBJ1-2; no definite D call. Germline V gene sequence: CDR1 GTSNPN, CDR2 SVGIG (reference sequence). The V and J ends lost 8 bases and 7 bases respectively, with 17 bases between them. The CDR3 sequence is 12 residues long. This CDR3 reads CAAYRTPGGYTF. CDR3 sequence (DNA): TGTGCCGCTTATCGAACACCAGGTGGCTACACCTTC.

This clone has a handful of counts. The chain uses TRBV19 and TRBJ1-5; the D gene is possibly TRBD1 (5 bases). Trimming cost V 6 bases and J 3 bases, with 12 bases left between them. This CDR3 has 14 residues. Germline CDR1 and CDR2: LNHDA and SQIVND (reference sequence). The CDR3 region is CASRPGRINQPQHF. Here the CDR3 DNA reads TGTGCCAGTAGGCCGGGACGGATCAATCAGCCCCAGCATTTT. The full variable domain, in which reference TRBV19 and TRBJ1-5 provide the parts outside the CDR3, is DGGITQSPKYLFRKEGQNVTLSCEQNLNHDAMYWYRQDPGQGLRLIYYSQIVNDFQKGDIAEGYSVSREKKESFPLTVTSAQKNPTAFYLCASRPGRINQPQHFGDGTRLSIL.

The count of this clone is one. This chain joins TRBV19 and TRBJ2-3; no definite D call. V gave up 5 bases and J gave up 4 bases, with 13 bases separating them. The germline CDR1 and CDR2 sequences are LNHDA and SQIVND (reference sequence). The CDR3 extends over 14 amino acids. CDR3 DNA sequence: TGTGCCAGTAGTTTCGTAGGCTCCCCAGATACGCAGTATTTT. This sequence encodes CASSFVGSPDTQYF.

V gene TRBV18 combines with J gene TRBJ2-7; TRBD2 matches at 13 bases. Germline V gene lookup returns CDR1 KGHSH and CDR2 LQKENI. J was trimmed by 1 base and V by 9 bases; bases with no gene match: 9. The CDR3 loop spans 16 amino acids. This CDR3 is CASSRGTSGASYEQYF. CDR3 nucleotide sequence: TGTGCCAGTTCCCGTGGGACTAGCGGGGCTTCCTACGAGCAGTACTTC.

This rearrangement joins TRBV27 to TRBJ2-3; D is unclear. The CDR3 extends over 13 amino acids. Germline V gene data show CDR1 as MNHEY and CDR2 as SMNVEV (reference sequence). Trimming shortened V by 7 bases and J by 8 bases, and 16 bases separated the two germline ends. CDR3 coding DNA: TGTGCCAGCATCTCACGCGATTGGGGTACGCAGTATTTT. It translates to CASISRDWGTQYF.

This clone was seen only once. The rearrangement joins TRBV19 to TRBJ1-5; 8 bases map to TRBD1. The CDR3 runs to 17 residues. The germline CDR1 and CDR2 sequences are LNHDA and SQIVND (reference sequence). V was pared by 3 bases and J by 7 bases, with 14 bases of the junction left unmatched. CDR3 sequence: CASSIDNSRTGRQPQHF. CDR3 DNA: TGTGCCAGTAGTATTGATAATAGCCGGACAGGGCGACAGCCCCAGCATTTT.

This CDR3 reads CASSPRGIDGYTF. CDR3 coding DNA: TGTGCCAGCTCACCACGGGGGATTGATGGCTACACCTTC. The chain is built from TRBV18 and TRBJ1-2; possible D gene TRBD1, 5 bases. Trimming left V 1 base short and J 6 bases short, with 9 bases between. The CDR3 extends over 13 amino acids. The germline CDR1 and CDR2 sequences are KGHSH and LQKENI.

The V gene is TRBV19, the J gene TRBJ2-2, with D possibly matching TRBD1 (5 bases). This CDR3 has 16 residues. Germline assignment: CDR1 LNHDA and CDR2 SQIVND (reference sequence). V gave up 3 bases and J gave up 2 bases, with 13 bases separating them. CDR3 residues: CASSISQGLNTGELFF. CDR3 DNA: TGTGCCAGTAGTATCTCCCAGGGCCTTAACACCGGGGAGCTGTTTTTT.

This chain links TRBV9 with TRBJ2-3, with 8 bases lining up with TRBD2. CDR3 length: 17 amino acids. Looked up from germline, CDR1 is SGDLS and CDR2 is YYNGEE. V was pared by 0 bases and J by 2 bases, with 8 bases of the junction left unmatched. The CDR3 bases are TGTGCCAGCAGCGTAGACAGGCTAGCGGGCCCCACAGATACGCAGTATTTT. This encodes CASSVDRLAGPTDTQYF.

The rearrangement links TRBV5-4 to TRBJ1-1; D gene unclear. V lost 2 bases and J lost 5, with 10 bases in between. The CDR3 runs 13 residues. Per germline, CDR1 SGHNT and CDR2 YYREEE (reference sequence). The CDR3 here is CASSLIGVTEAFF. CDR3 in DNA: TGTGCCAGCAGCTTAATTGGGGTAACTGAAGCTTTCTTT.

V usage is TRBV27 and J usage is TRBJ1-1; no definite D call. The CDR3 is 13 residues long. The V end lost 3 bases, the J end lost 1 base, and 6 bases lay between the germline ends. Looked up from germline, CDR1 is MNHEY and CDR2 is SMNVEV (reference sequence). DNA for the CDR3: TGTGCCAGCAGTTTTTCAGGGAACACTGAAGCTTTCTTT. It codes for CASSFSGNTEAFF.

The chain employs TRBV6-6 and TRBJ2-1; D is possibly TRBD1 (6 bases). The germline CDR1 and CDR2 sequences are MNHNY and SVGAGI (reference sequence). V lost 6 bases and J lost 12, with 15 bases in between. The CDR3 extends over 12 amino acids. CDR3 in DNA: TGTGCCAGCAGGCCCCCAGGGGTCGGGCAGTTCTTC. As protein: CASRPPGVGQFF.

In this sample, this clone turned up once. This chain joins TRBV6-6 and TRBJ2-1; 8 nucleotides match TRBD2. The CDR3 sequence is 16 residues long. Germline CDR1 is MNHNY and CDR2 is SVGAGI (reference sequence). Losses at the gene ends were 0 bases for V and 8 bases for J; bases not matched to a gene: 9. CDR3 nucleotide sequence: TGTGCCAGCAGTTACTCGATAACGGGAGGGCCGTATGAGCAGTTCTTC. Translated: CASSYSITGGPYEQFF.